This TCR beta chain appears in the sequencing data of a study of blood T cell repertoires in COVID-19. The method was immunoSEQ multiplex PCR; TCRdb's version includes in-frame clones alone and lacks a portion of them. The sample includes 70,000 to 95,000 clones, nearly 95% of them seen just once. J was trimmed by 9 bases and V by 1 base; bases with no gene match: 13. The CDR3 is 17 residues long. The germline CDR1 and CDR2 sequences are LGHDT and YNNKEL (reference sequence). The sample was peripheral blood. The source of this sequence is a human donor with active COVID-19. The donor label of this sample is uncertain. V is TRBV3-1 (or the pseudogene TRBV3-2) and J is TRBJ2-1, with TRBD2 matching 9 bases. CDR3 sequence reads: CASSQVPMGGGAGEQFF. CDR3 DNA sequence: TGTGCCAGCAGCCAAGTACCCATGGGCGGGGGGGCCGGTGAGCAGTTCTTC.